This T cell receptor beta chain was captured by sequencing in a study of cytomegalovirus exposure and HLA in healthy donors. The overall study: Out of fewer than 400 genotyped donors, roughly 80% belonged to the Caucasian-associated ancestry cluster.

Whole-study results and caveats: A later analysis appeared to link common viral pathogens to several of the most significant clusters. In vitro testing confirmed a few CMV-associated chains as specific for CMV antigens. In all likelihood, a cluster of highly shared sequence variants was a sequencing artifact.

V lost 0 bases and J lost 6, with 9 bases in between. The germline gives CDR1 SGHRS, CDR2 YFSETQ. The CDR3 sequence is 13 residues long. Amplification used 60 Vbeta primers and 13 Jbeta primers. Generated by immunoSEQ multiplex PCR, the TCRdb table keeps only in-frame clones and is missing some. The table includes some 130,000 clones, just under 80% detected once. A note on this clone: The target antigen is unknown.

This sequence joins TRBV5-1 and TRBJ1-2; a weak D match, TRBD1 (6 bases). Sequencing was performed on PBMCs. The TCR originated in a man aged 25-40 years in good health. In nucleotides, the CDR3 is TGCGCCAGCAGCTTGGTTGGGGGCGATGGCTACACCTTC. Its protein is CASSLVGGDGYTF.